The clone carrying this TCR beta chain was observed a few times. What it binds is not known. This sample stems from a study of shared clonotypes between healthy human individuals. Deep-level settings were used for running the assay. Several immunoSEQ plates received, in even portions, the genomic DNA of each subset. The data were produced by immunoSEQ multiplex PCR, yet TCRdb's version contains in-frame clones alone and is incomplete. The table records roughly 1,100,000 clones, about 75% of them present only once. CDR1 WNHNN and CDR2 SYGVQD come from the germline V gene (reference sequence). V lost 3 bases and J lost 5, with 11 bases in between. The CDR3 extends over 14 amino acids. The study, taken as a whole, reports: Of the naive CD4 clonotypes, 4% to 5% were shared across a handful of donors. Non-shared clonotypes displayed generation probabilities falling below those of clonotypes present in all four donors.

This sequence originates from a man between 18 and 35 years old in good health. The gene calls are TRBV10-1 and TRBJ2-1; maybe TRBD2 (6 bases). Material: memory CD4+ T cells sorted from blood. Subset of the sample: CD45RA-negative fraction. CDR3 residues: CASSDPSADNEQFF. In DNA, the CDR3 is TGCGCCAGCAGTGATCCTAGCGCTGACAATGAGCAGTTCTTC.